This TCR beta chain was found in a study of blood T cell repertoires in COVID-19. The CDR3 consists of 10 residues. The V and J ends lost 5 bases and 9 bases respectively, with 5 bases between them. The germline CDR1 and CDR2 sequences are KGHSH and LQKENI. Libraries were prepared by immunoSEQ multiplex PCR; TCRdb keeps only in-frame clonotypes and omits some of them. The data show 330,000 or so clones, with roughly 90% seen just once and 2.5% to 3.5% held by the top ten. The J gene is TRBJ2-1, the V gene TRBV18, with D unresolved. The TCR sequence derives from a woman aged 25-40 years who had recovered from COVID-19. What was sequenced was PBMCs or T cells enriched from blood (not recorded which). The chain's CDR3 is CASSEAEQFF. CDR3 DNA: TGTGCCAGCTCAGAGGCTGAGCAGTTCTTC.